The sequence of this T cell receptor beta chain was determined in a study of shared clonotypes between healthy human individuals. Some clones are missing from TCRdb's copy, which holds only in-frame ones; the method was immunoSEQ multiplex PCR. Among some 2 million clones, 85% to 95% were seen once, and the ten largest hold about 0.13%. With 4 bases clipped from V and 10 bases from J, the junction kept 13 bases outside the gene matches. The germline V gene encodes CDR1 GTSNPN and CDR2 SVGIG (reference sequence). CDR3 length: 16 residues. This TCR was sampled from a man between 18 and 35 years old in good health. The J gene is TRBJ1-6, the V gene TRBV30, with TRBD1 matching over 10 bases. Material: naive CD4+ T cells sorted from blood. As to subset: CD45RA+ positively selected. This chain's CDR3 is CAWKVAGTGVGSPLHF. In nucleotides, the CDR3 is TGTGCCTGGAAAGTGGCGGGGACAGGGGTTGGGTCACCCCTCCACTTT. The full variable domain, its missing parts supplied by reference TRBV30 and TRBJ1-6, is SQTIHQWPATLVQPVGSPLSLECTVEGTSNPNLYWYRQAAGRGLQLLFYSVGIGQISSEVPQNLSASRPQDRQFILSSKKLLLSDSGFYLCAWKVAGTGVGSPLHFGNGTRLTVT.